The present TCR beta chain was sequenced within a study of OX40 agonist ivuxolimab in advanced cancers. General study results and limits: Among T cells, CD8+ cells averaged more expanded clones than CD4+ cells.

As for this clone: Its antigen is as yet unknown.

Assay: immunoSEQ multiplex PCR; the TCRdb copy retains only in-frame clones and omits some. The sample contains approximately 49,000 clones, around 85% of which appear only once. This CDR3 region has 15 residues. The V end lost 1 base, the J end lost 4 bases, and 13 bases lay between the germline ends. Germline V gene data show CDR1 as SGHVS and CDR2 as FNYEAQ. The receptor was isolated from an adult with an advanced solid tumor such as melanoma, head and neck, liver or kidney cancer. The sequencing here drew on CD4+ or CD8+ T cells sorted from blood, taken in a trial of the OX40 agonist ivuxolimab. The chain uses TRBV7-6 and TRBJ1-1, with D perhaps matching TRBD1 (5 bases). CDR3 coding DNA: TGTGCCAGCAGCTTAGAGGGGTGGGGACCCACTGAAGCTTTCTTT. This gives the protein CASSLEGWGPTEAFF.